The present TCR beta chain was sequenced within a study of human T cells and chemical hapten exposure. Study-level background: 0.01% DPC was applied to the upper back in patch tests, which were read at 6 days.

In the case of this clonotype: The antigen remains undetermined. This clone may be a read error of a much larger clone one base away.

V was cut by 4 bases and J by 8 bases, with 14 bases left in between. Germline CDR1 is MNHEY and CDR2 is SVGAGI. This CDR3 is 13 amino acids long. Individual cDNA molecules (in the library) carried attached unique molecular identifiers. TCRdb analysed the RACE reads with MiXCR anew, one entry per CDR3 protein. The profile covers fewer than 400,000 distinct CDR3 sequences, with approximately 6.3% appearing a single time and 7.5% to 8.5% taken by the ten largest. As for time point: patch test 1, 2 weeks after DPC sensitization. As to treatment: therapeutic diphenylcyclopropenone sensitization with weekly scalp DPC. The donor pool consisted of alopecia patients aged 18 to 70 years, considered suitable for DPC. General study findings and limits: Against controls, expanded TCRs gave rise to significantly more large CDR3 similarity clusters.

The specimen comprised whole blood, sampled in connection with sensitization to the hapten diphenylcyclopropenone (DPC). The chain recombines TRBV6-5 with TRBJ1-1; D is uncertain. The receptor was derived from a woman younger than 30 with alopecia areata. Some clones in this sample may be carry-over from other donors' samples. CDR3 nucleotide sequence: TGTGCCAGCAGTTCCCCGGTTCATGGAGAAGCTTTCTTT. It codes for CASSSPVHGEAFF.